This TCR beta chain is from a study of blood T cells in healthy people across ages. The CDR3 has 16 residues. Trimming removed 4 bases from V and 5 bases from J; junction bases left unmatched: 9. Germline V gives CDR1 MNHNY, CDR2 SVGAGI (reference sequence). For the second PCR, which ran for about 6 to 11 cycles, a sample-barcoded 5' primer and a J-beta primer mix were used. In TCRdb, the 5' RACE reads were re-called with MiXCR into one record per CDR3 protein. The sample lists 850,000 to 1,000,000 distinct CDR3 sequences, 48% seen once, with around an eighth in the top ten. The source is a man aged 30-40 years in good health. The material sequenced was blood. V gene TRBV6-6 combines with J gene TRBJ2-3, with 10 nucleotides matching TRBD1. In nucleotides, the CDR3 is TGTGCCAGCAGTTCACAGGGACAGGGGATAAGAGATACGCAGTATTTT. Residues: CASSSQGQGIRDTQYF.